The entry below describes one T cell receptor beta chain. There is no known antigen for this receptor. Base qualities are not at hand, and no much larger clone is one base apart. TCRbeta CDR3 regions were amplified from genomic DNA by means of the immunoSEQ Assay, a bias-controlled multiplex PCR. As for how the authors treated the data: The number of nucleated cells in each sample was estimated from the amplification of reference gene primers within the assay. Sequence reads were collapsed and filtered to measure the absolute abundance of every unique TCRbeta CDR3 rearrangement. For each sample, productive Simpson clonality was calculated by taking the square root of Simpson's diversity index across productive rearrangements. In TCRdb, the immuneACCESS table is reduced to in-frame sequences with V and J assigned. These tables do not hold every clone; where another copy was compared, an unresolved V gene accounts for under half, and the others remain unexplained. V, J and clone size derive from that table, while D and trimming were established from the DNA sequence. For this sample there are about 350,000 clones; about 90% appear just once. 1% of the sample rests with the top ten.

Participants in the prospective study were enrolled through a virtual design, were aged roughly 18 to 100 years, and lived in 24 United States geographic areas. To assign participants to cohorts, the prospective study relied on clinical history that participants themselves reported in a screening survey and a study questionnaire. A participant counted as exposed if, within 2 weeks of entering the study, that participant had been in contact with someone who had a PCR-confirmed or clinician-diagnosed COVID-19 case. In the prospective study, whole blood, serum and a nasopharyngeal or oropharyngeal swab were collected from each participant by mobile phlebotomists. Prospective study participants could optionally give additional blood draws and questionnaires over a 2-month period. Before DNA extraction, blood samples from the prospective study were shipped at room temperature or frozen. These data come from a study of blood T cell repertoires in COVID-19 (dated by TCRdb to the early 2020s). At the level of the whole study: Collaborator samples came from the United States, Italy and Spain and covered acute and convalescent phases of COVID-19. The material from the prospective study consisted of cDNA or gDNA derived from T cells, B-cell-depleted T cells, or PBMCs. Deeply sampled blood TCRbeta repertoires from subjects exposed to, actively infected with, or recovered from COVID-19 were included in the dataset. The repertoires were released in a freely available public database intended as a resource for research on the immune response to SARS-CoV-2. The samples were drawn from the first 160 participants of the ongoing ImmuneRACE study and from over a thousand subjects provided by 6 global collaborators. A de-identified subject ID, COVID-19 status, age in years and sex were almost always included in the sample metadata. HLA class I and class II types, where available, came from metadata supplied by the sample provider rather than from assay-based typing. The full study reports these points: How much clinical and demographic metadata was included differed by source and by participant, and the metadata was provided uncurated.

For CDR1 and CDR2, the germline V gene (reference sequence) lists LGHDT and YNNKEL. V is shortened by 4 bases, J by 3 bases, and the region joining them spans 12 bases. Measured from the cysteine to the phenylalanine, the CDR3 is 15 residues long. Only the CDR3 DNA is retained, 45 bases long and in frame from the first base. This clonotype originated in a woman under 40 who had been exposed to COVID-19. Sequenced material: PBMCs or T cells enriched from blood (not recorded which). This chain joins TRBV3-1 (or the pseudogene TRBV3-2) to TRBJ2-2; TRBD1 might be the D gene, on 5 matching bases. The nucleotides read TGTGCCAGCAGCCGAAAGGGGTTGGACACCGGGGAGCTGTTTTTT. Translation gives CASSRKGLDTGELFF.